This T cell receptor beta chain comes out of a study of T cells in Graves' hyperthyroidism and ophthalmopathy. Exclusion followed for patients with uncontrolled infection, other autoimmune disease, pregnancy or lactation. The PBMCs were taken from 10 ml of fresh peripheral blood. It was RNA transcripts that yielded the amplified TCR beta CDR3 regions. HTBI primers were used for first-round RT-PCR of the TCR CDR3. Via MiXCR, TCRdb re-called the multiplex PCR reads, giving one row per CDR3 protein. The data contain 350,000 to 450,000 distinct CDR3 sequences, roughly an eighth of them singletons. V was clipped by 6 bases and J by 3 bases, with 17 bases between them. Per the germline V gene, CDR1 is MNHEY and CDR2 is SMNVEV (reference sequence). This CDR3 region has 15 residues. The table lists this clonotype with many counts.

The TCR was taken from a man aged 45-60 years with Graves' ophthalmopathy. The specimen was blood. J is TRBJ1-2 and V is TRBV27; D is unclear. The CDR3 coding sequence is TGTGCCAGCAGGACACTGCGGGGAAAAGACTATGGCTACACCTTC. It encodes CASRTLRGKDYGYTF.